This TCR beta chain was sequenced during a study of glioma-infiltrating T cells after dendritic cell vaccination. Study-wide context: Samples are from glioblastoma patients in Phase I and II dendritic cell vaccine trials.

With 0 bases clipped from V and 3 bases from J, the junction kept 5 bases outside the gene matches. CDR3 size: 15 residues. Germline CDR1 reads MGHRA; CDR2 reads YSYEKL. TCRdb's copy holds only in-frame clones and misses some; the assay was immunoSEQ multiplex PCR. The sample contains about 38,000 clones, 82% of which appear only once. This receptor was identified in a human donor with glioblastoma. The sequences come from blood, collected before dendritic cell vaccination. This sequence joins TRBV4-1 and TRBJ2-7; 7 bases map to TRBD1. DNA of the CDR3: TGCGCCAGCAGCCAAGAGCCGACAGGGAGCTACGAGCAGTACTTC. Protein sequence: CASSQEPTGSYEQYF.